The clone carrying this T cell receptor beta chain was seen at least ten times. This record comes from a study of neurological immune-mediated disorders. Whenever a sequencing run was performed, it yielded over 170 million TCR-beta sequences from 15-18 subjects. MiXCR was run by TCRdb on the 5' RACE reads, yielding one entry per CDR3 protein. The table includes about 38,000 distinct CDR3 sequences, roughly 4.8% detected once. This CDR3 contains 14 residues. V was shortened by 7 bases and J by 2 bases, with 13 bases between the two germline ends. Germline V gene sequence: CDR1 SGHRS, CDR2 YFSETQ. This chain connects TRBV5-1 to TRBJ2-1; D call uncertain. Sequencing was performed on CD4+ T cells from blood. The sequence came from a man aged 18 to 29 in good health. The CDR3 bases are TGCGCCAGCCGTTTGGACGCCACCTACAATGAGCAGTTCTTC. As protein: CASRLDATYNEQFF.